This T cell receptor (beta chain) was sequenced for a study of blood T cell repertoires in COVID-19 (TCRdb year 2020). In the study overall: Samples from collaborators originated in the United States, Italy and Spain and spanned both the acute and convalescent phases of COVID-19. Subjects who had been exposed to COVID-19, were actively infected with it, or had recovered from it provided the deeply sampled blood TCRbeta repertoires that made up the dataset. The prospective study material was composed of cDNA or gDNA derived from T cells, B-cell-depleted T cells, or PBMCs. The repertoires were made available in a free public database intended to serve as a resource for research on the immune response to SARS-CoV-2. Where available, HLA class I and class II types were obtained from metadata supplied by the sample provider rather than from assay-based typing. Nearly every sample came with metadata listing a de-identified subject ID, COVID-19 status, age in years and sex. Samples came from the ongoing ImmuneRACE study (first 160 participants) plus 1,254 subjects from 6 global collaborators. What the research found in general, with its limitations: The quantity of clinical and demographic metadata differed by source and by participant and was supplied without curation.

This clone was picked up one time. Its binding antigen is unknown. Base qualities are missing; no much larger clone stands one base away. Another Seattle source contributed samples from volunteer blood donors who had recovered from COVID-19. The collaborating institutions used their own protocols to collect whole blood in K2EDTA tubes. Collaborator samples were shipped for TCRbeta analysis as frozen whole blood, isolated PBMCs, or DNA extracted from either sample type. The immunoSEQ Assay, a bias-controlled multiplex PCR, was used to amplify TCRbeta CDR3 regions from genomic DNA. As for the original processing: The number of nucleated cells in each sample was estimated by amplification of reference gene primers within the assay. To quantify the absolute abundance of each unique TCRbeta CDR3 rearrangement, sequence reads were collapsed and filtered. Productive Simpson clonality was computed per sample as the square root of Simpson's diversity index over productive rearrangements. The table comes from immuneACCESS by way of TCRdb, which keeps in-frame sequences with V and J called. Part of the clones is missing from these tables; in studies checked, under half for an unresolved V gene and the rest for unknown reasons. The V and J calls and clone size come from that table; D and trimming were worked out from the DNA. Counted in this sample were some 250,000 clones; roughly 87% of them appeared once. The top ten clones comprise roughly 7.8% of the sample.

Trimming leaves V shorter by 4 bases and J shorter by 7 bases, with the junction holding 10 bases beyond the gene matches. CDR1 and CDR2 were assigned from the germline V gene as SGHDT and YYEEEE. From its cysteine to its phenylalanine, the CDR3 spans 15 amino acids. Just CDR3 DNA is preserved here, 45 bases in frame from base 1. The TCR sequence derives from a man aged 55 to 70 who had recovered from COVID-19. The sequence joins TRBV5-6 to TRBJ1-4, with 7 bases matching TRBD1. Source material: peripheral blood. This receptor carries the CDR3 CASSLRTGYFEKLFF. The nucleotide sequence is TGTGCCAGCAGCCTCCGGACAGGCTACTTTGAAAAACTGTTTTTT.